Detailed here is one T cell receptor (beta chain). It lacks a known antigen. Per-base quality was not reported, and no clone a single base away is much larger than it. This sample is drawn from a study of identifying expanded T cells in peripheral blood (dated by TCRdb to between 2018 and 2020). With regard to the full study: Separate aliquots of the same genomic DNA pool were sequenced to produce technical replicates, and four replicates were compared in pairs.

The immunoSEQ Assay, which relies on bias-controlled multiplex PCR amplification of genomic DNA, was used to profile TCRbeta CDR3 regions. The study's own analysis went as follows. The absolute abundance of each unique TCRbeta CDR3 region was quantified after sequences were collapsed and filtered. Differential abundance was assessed using a binomial (Fisher-equivalent) model and a beta-binomial model in which time-dependent variance fitted from healthy donors was added. Clones with fewer than 5 combined templates were removed, and differential abundance was called for clones with a Benjamini-Hochberg FDR below 0.01. The form v = (b*log(k)+a)^2 was used to model beta-binomial variance as a function of total template count across the two samples. Drawn from immuneACCESS, this table holds only the in-frame rearrangements with V and J called that TCRdb kept. Clones are partly lost; checked studies trace under half to an unresolved V gene and leave the rest unexplained. The DNA was the basis for D and trimming; V, J and clone size are from that table. The sample profile shows about 120,000 clones; roughly 82% of them were found once. The top ten clones comprise more than 2.5% of the sample.

The junction shows trimming of 5 bases on V and 8 bases on J, and the gene matches do not reach 15 bases of it. The germline V gene gives CDR1 as SGHNT and CDR2 as YENEEA. Reading from cysteine to phenylalanine, the CDR3 counts 16 amino acids. The read is trimmed to its CDR3 DNA, 48 bases read in frame from base 1. During the collection period, no infections or other immune events were recorded for the healthy donors. Time-dependent variance in a beta-binomial model of T-cell clone differential abundance was calibrated using healthy-donor blood repertoires as a training cohort. The training cohort was composed of approximately 10 healthy donors, 3 female and 7 male. Donor ages ranged from about 25 to 64 years, with an average of 43 years. Whole blood from each healthy donor was obtained from a commercial supplier and was collected at three time points two to three weeks apart. Genomic DNA was extracted from unsorted whole blood for immunosequencing.

Broader findings and caveats from the paper: It was expected by the authors that biological variance in healthy repertoires might increase further over much longer intervals, such as months to years. The binomial model flagged 0.9 to 1.5 differentially abundant clones between technical replicates but about 16 over roughly 2 weeks and approximately 18 over around 4 weeks. Both the number of clones called differentially abundant and the false-positive rate were significantly reduced by the beta-binomial model across all healthy-donor time intervals. Variance in clone template counts between roughly 2-week samples significantly increased with total template count across all healthy donors.

This chain is built from TRBV11-3 and TRBJ1-2, with 9 central nucleotides matching TRBD1. The sequencing input was blood. The clonotype was recovered from a person aged 18 to 70 in good health. The CDR3 protein sequence reads: CASSLRTGALLNGYTF. The nucleotide sequence is given as TGTGCCAGCAGCCTGCGGACAGGGGCGCTTCTCAACGGCTACACCTTC.